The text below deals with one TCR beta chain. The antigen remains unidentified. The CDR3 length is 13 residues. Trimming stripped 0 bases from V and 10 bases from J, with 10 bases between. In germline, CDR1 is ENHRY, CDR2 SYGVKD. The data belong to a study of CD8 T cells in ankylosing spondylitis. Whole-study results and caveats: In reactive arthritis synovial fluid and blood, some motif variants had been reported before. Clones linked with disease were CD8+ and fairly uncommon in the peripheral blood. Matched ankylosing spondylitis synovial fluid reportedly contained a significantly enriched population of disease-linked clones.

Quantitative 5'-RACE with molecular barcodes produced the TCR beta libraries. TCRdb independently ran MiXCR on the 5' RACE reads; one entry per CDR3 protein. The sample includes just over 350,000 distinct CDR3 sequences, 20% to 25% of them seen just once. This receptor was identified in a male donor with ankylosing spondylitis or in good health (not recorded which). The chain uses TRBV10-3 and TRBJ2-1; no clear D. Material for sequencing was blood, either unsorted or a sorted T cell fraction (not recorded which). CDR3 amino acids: CAISESNGQEQFF. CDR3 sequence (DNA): TGTGCCATCAGTGAGTCAAACGGCCAGGAGCAGTTCTTC.